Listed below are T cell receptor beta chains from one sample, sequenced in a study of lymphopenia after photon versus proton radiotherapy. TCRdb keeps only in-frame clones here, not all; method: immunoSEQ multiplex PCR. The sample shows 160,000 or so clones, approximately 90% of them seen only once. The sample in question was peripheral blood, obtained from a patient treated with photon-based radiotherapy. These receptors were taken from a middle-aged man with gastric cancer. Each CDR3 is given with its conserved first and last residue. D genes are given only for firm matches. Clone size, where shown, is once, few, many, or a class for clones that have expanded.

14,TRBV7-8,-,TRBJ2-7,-,TGTGCCAGCAGCCCGGGACCCGGGTCCTACGAGCAGTACTTC,CASSPGPGSYEQYF
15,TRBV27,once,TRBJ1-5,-,TGTGCCAGCAGTTTATCCAGAGTATCGTTTCAGCCCCAGCATTTT,CASSLSRVSFQPQHF
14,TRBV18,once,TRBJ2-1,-,TGTGCCAGCTCACCACTGGGGTCCTACAATGAGCAGTTCTTC,CASSPLGSYNEQFF
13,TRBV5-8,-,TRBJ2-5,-,TGTGCCAGCAGCTTGTTGTTGTTAGAGACCCAGTACTTC,CASSLLLLETQYF
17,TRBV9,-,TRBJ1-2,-,TGTGCCAGCAGCGTAGGACCCTCTGGGACAACTAACTATGGCTACACCTTC,CASSVGPSGTTNYGYTF
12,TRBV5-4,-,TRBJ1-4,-,TGTGCCAGCAGCTTCGGGAGTGAAAAACTGTTTTTT,CASSFGSEKLFF
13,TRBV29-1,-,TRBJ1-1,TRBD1,TGCAGCGCTACACAGGGGAGACGGACTGAAGCTTTCTTT,CSATQGRRTEAFF
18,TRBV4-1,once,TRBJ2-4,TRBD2,TGCGCCAGCAGCCAGGGACTAGCGGGAGGGTTAGCCAAAAACATTCAGTACTTC,CASSQGLAGGLAKNIQYF
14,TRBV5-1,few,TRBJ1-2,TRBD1,TGCGCCAGCAGCTCCGACGGGACAGTCTATGGCTACACCTTC,CASSSDGTVYGYTF
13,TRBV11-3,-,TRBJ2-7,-,TGTGCCAGCAGCTTAAATCAAGGGTACGAGCAGTACTTC,CASSLNQGYEQYF
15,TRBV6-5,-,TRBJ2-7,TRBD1,TGTGCCAGCAGTAACCGGGACAGGGGGGCCTACGAGCAGTACTTC,CASSNRDRGAYEQYF
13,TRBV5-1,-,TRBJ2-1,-,TGCGCCAGCAGCAGGTCATTGAACAATGAGCAGTTCTTC,CASSRSLNNEQFF
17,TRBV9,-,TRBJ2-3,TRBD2,TGTGCCAGCAGCGCCTGGACTAGCTTGCCGGTAACAGATACGCAGTATTTT,CASSAWTSLPVTDTQYF
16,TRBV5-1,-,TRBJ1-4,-,TGCGCCAGCAGCGGGGGCCGGACGGTGTCGGGCGAAAAACTGTTTTTT,CASSGGRTVSGEKLFF
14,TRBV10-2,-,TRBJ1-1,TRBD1,TGCGCCAGCAGAGACGGACAGGGGGCCACTGAAGCTTTCTTT,CASRDGQGATEAFF
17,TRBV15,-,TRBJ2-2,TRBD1,TGTGCCACCAGCAGAGCTACAGGGGTAAAGAACACCGGGGAGCTGTTTTTT,CATSRATGVKNTGELFF
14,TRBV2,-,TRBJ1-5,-,TGTGCCAGCAGCGAAACCAGAAGCAATCAGCCCCAGCATTTT,CASSETRSNQPQHF
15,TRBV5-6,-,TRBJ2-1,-,TGTGCCAGCAGCTTTAGGAGAGTCTCCTACAATGAGCAGTTCTTC,CASSFRRVSYNEQFF
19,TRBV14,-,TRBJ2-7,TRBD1,TGTGCCAGCAGCCAAGATATAGACAGGGGGCTTAGGGGTCCCTACGAGCAGTACTTC,CASSQDIDRGLRGPYEQYF
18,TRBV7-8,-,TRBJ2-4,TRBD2,TGTGCCAGCAGCTCCCAGCGGGAGGGCCTCAGTGTGGTGAGCATTCAGTACTTC,CASSSQREGLSVVSIQYF
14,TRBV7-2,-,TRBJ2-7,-,TGTGCCAGCAGCTTAGGAACCCAATCCTACGAGCAGTACTTC,CASSLGTQSYEQYF
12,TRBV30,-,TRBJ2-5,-,TGTGCCTGGAGAGGGGAAGGGGAGACCCAGTACTTC,CAWRGEGETQYF
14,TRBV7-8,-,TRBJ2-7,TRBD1,TGTGCCAGCAGCCGACAGGGGCTAATCTACGAGCAGTACTTC,CASSRQGLIYEQYF
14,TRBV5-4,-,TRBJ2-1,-,TGTGCCAGCAGCTTACCCGGGACCTACAATGAGCAGTTCTTC,CASSLPGTYNEQFF
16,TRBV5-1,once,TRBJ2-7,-,TGCGCCAGCAGCCACGTATCGACTGTGCCCTCCTACGAGCAGTACTTC,CASSHVSTVPSYEQYF
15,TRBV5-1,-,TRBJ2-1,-,TGCGCCAGCAGATTGGGAGGGACAGAGGGCAATGAGCAGTTCTTC,CASRLGGTEGNEQFF
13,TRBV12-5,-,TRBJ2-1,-,TGTGCTAGTGGTTTGGGACATTTGTACGAGCAGTTCTTC,CASGLGHLYEQFF
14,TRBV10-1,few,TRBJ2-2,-,TGCGCCAGCAGTGCCGATAGCATCACCGGGGAGCTGTTTTTT,CASSADSITGELFF
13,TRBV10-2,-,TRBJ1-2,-,TGCGCCAGCAGTGAGACGGGAGAGTATGGCTACACCTTC,CASSETGEYGYTF
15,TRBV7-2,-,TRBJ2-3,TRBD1,TGTGCCAGCAGCTTTTTGGGACAGGGGACAGATACGCAGTATTTT,CASSFLGQGTDTQYF
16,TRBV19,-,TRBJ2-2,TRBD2,TGTGCCAGTAAAAGGGGGCTAGCGGGAACCGCTGGGGAGCTGTTTTTT,CASKRGLAGTAGELFF
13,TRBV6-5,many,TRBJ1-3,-,TGTGCCAGCAGCCTTCAGGGCGGAAACACCATATATTTT,CASSLQGGNTIYF
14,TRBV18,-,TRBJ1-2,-,TGTGCCAGCTCACCACTCCCAGGTCGACATGGCTACACCTTC,CASSPLPGRHGYTF
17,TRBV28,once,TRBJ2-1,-,TGTGCCAGCAGTTCCCTTTGGGAGTCTCCCCTCCACAATGAGCAGTTCTTC,CASSSLWESPLHNEQFF
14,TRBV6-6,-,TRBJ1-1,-,TGTGCCAGCAGTCAACAGGGAGGGAACACTGAAGCTTTCTTT,CASSQQGGNTEAFF
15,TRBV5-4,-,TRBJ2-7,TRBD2,TGTGCCAGCAGCGTAACCGGACTAGGATCCTACGAGCAGTACTTC,CASSVTGLGSYEQYF
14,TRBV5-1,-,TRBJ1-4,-,TGCGCCAGCAGCGCGTCTACAACTAATGAAAAACTGTTTTTT,CASSASTTNEKLFF
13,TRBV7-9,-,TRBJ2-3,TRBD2,TGTGCCAGCAGCTCCCCCCCGCGGGAGACGCAGTATTTT,CASSSPPRETQYF
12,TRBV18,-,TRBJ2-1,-,TGTGCCAGCTCAATACAGGTAAATGAGCAGTTCTTC,CASSIQVNEQFF
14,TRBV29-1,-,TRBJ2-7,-,TGCAGCGTTGAAGGGACGCGGGGTGGGTACGAGCAGTACTTC,CSVEGTRGGYEQYF
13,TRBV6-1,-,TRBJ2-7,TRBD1,TGTGCCACGCCAGGACAGGGGGCGTTCGAGCAGTACTTC,CATPGQGAFEQYF
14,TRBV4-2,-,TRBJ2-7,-,TGTGCCAGCAGCCCGGCTGGAGGGGCCTACGAGCAGTACTTC,CASSPAGGAYEQYF
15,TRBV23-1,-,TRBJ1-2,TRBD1,TGCGCCAGCAGTCAGGGGACAGGGGAGGGGTATGGCTACACCTTC,CASSQGTGEGYGYTF
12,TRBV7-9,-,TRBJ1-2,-,TGTGCCAGCAGCCCACGGACGCGCGGCTACACCTTC,CASSPRTRGYTF
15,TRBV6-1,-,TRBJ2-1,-,TGTGCCAGCAGTGAGCCGGGGGCGCGAGACAATGAGCAGTTCTTC,CASSEPGARDNEQFF
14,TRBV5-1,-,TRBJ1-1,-,TGCGCCAGCAGCGGCCGAGGGGGAAGCCGTGAAGCTTTCTTT,CASSGRGGSREAFF
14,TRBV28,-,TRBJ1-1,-,TGTGCCAGCTCCTTGATTTTCATGAACACTGAAGCTTTCTTT,CASSLIFMNTEAFF
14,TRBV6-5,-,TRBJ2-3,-,TGTGCCAGCAGTTCCGGACTATCGGGTTATACGCAGTATTTT,CASSSGLSGYTQYF
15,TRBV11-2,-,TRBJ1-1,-,TGTGCCAGCAGCTTAGCGGGCAGGGGGAACACTGAAGCTTTCTTT,CASSLAGRGNTEAFF
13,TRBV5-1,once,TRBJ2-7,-,TGCGCCAGCAGGGCCGGGCCCCAGGAGGAGCAGTACTTC,CASRAGPQEEQYF